A selection of T cell receptor beta chains follows, all from one sample in a study of cytomegalovirus exposure and HLA in healthy donors. The data were produced by immunoSEQ multiplex PCR, yet TCRdb's version contains in-frame clones alone and is incomplete. The data contain more than 150,000 clones, around 74% of them singletons. The sample consisted of PBMCs. The receptors were gathered from a girl between 5 and 17 years old in good health and CMV-seropositive. Each CDR3 is given with its conserved first and last residue. D genes are given only for firm matches. Rows give clone size only sometimes, using once, few, many, or a class for an expanded clone.

>TRBD2|TRBJ2-5|.|TRBV5-4
CASSLVLGGSGETQYF
TGTGCCAGCAGCTTGGTACTGGGGGGGTCGGGAGAGACCCAGTACTTC
>TRBD1|TRBJ2-5|few|TRBV4-1
CASSQPDRDQETQYF
TGCGCCAGCAGCCAGCCTGACAGGGACCAAGAGACCCAGTACTTC
>TRBD2|TRBJ2-1|few|TRBV5-4
CASSLGWTSGVEQFF
TGTGCCAGCAGCTTGGGATGGACTAGCGGGGTAGAGCAGTTCTTC
>.|TRBJ1-1|.|TRBV4-1
CASSHGGRAGTEAFF
TGCGCCAGCAGCCATGGTGGCAGGGCGGGGACTGAAGCTTTCTTT
>TRBD2|TRBJ2-1|.|TRBV25-1
CAIRLAGGPSEQFF
TGTGCCATCCGTCTAGCGGGGGGCCCCTCCGAGCAGTTCTTC
>.|TRBJ2-5|.|TRBV11-3
CASSWGQQETQYF
TGTGCCAGCAGCTGGGGACAACAAGAGACCCAGTACTTC
>.|TRBJ2-3|.|TRBV5-8
CASSPRRTGDTQYF
TGTGCCAGCAGCCCCCGGAGGACCGGCGATACGCAGTATTTT
>.|TRBJ2-5|.|TRBV5-1
CASSPSGLPTQETQYF
TGCGCCAGCTCTCCTTCGGGACTCCCGACCCAAGAGACCCAGTACTTC
>TRBD1|TRBJ2-7|.|TRBV19
CASGTGDSYEQYF
TGTGCCAGCGGAACAGGGGACTCCTACGAGCAGTACTTC
>TRBD1|TRBJ2-7|.|TRBV6-5
CASSYRDRLYEQYF
TGTGCCAGCAGTTACCGGGACAGGCTCTACGAGCAGTACTTC
>TRBD1|TRBJ1-1|.|TRBV29-1
CSVAGGASEAFF
TGCAGCGTTGCAGGGGGCGCGAGTGAAGCTTTCTTT
>TRBD1|TRBJ1-6|.|TRBV9
CASSLGTGGSPLHF
TGTGCCAGCAGCCTAGGGACAGGGGGTTCACCCCTCCACTTT
>TRBD2|TRBJ2-5|.|TRBV27
CASRANEGLAGDQETQYF
TGTGCCAGCCGCGCAAACGAGGGTCTAGCGGGGGACCAAGAGACCCAGTACTTC
>TRBD1|TRBJ1-6|.|TRBV9
CASSVAPGTGEGPLHF
TGTGCCAGCAGCGTGGCGCCCGGGACAGGGGAGGGGCCCCTCCACTTT
>.|TRBJ2-1|.|TRBV7-9
CASSFLGDNEQFF
TGTGCCAGCAGCTTTTTAGGGGACAATGAGCAGTTCTTC
>TRBD2|TRBJ2-7|.|TRBV7-9
CASSRLAGASYEQYF
TGTGCCAGCAGCAGACTAGCGGGGGCGTCATACGAGCAGTACTTC
>TRBD1|TRBJ1-6|.|TRBV5-5
CASSSLGVLGGAAYNSPLHF
TGTGCCAGCAGCTCCTTAGGGGTATTAGGGGGCGCGGCCTATAATTCACCCCTCCACTTT
>.|TRBJ2-3|.|TRBV7-8
CASSPNPGVISTDTQYF
TGTGCCAGCAGCCCAAACCCAGGGGTTATAAGTACAGATACGCAGTATTTT
>.|TRBJ1-6|.|TRBV4-3
CASSQEESYNSPLHF
TGCGCCAGCAGCCAAGAGGAGTCCTATAATTCACCCCTCCACTTT
>TRBD2|TRBJ2-3|.|TRBV30
CAWSAIGLATDTQYF
TGTGCCTGGAGTGCTATCGGACTAGCGACAGATACGCAGTATTTT
>.|TRBJ2-3|.|TRBV4-1
CASSQDEGGAASTDTQYF
TGCGCCAGCAGCCAAGATGAGGGCGGAGCCGCTAGCACAGATACGCAGTATTTT
>.|TRBJ2-3|once|TRBV11-2
CASSPLRGTQYF
TGTGCCAGCAGCCCGCTTAGAGGTACGCAGTATTTT
>.|TRBJ2-3|.|TRBV7-6
CASSLPHRTDTQYF
TGTGCCAGCAGCTTACCGCACAGGACAGATACGCAGTATTTT
>TRBD1|TRBJ1-6|once|TRBV5-4
CASRSRDRGLISPLHF
TGTGCCAGCAGGAGCCGGGACAGGGGGTTAATTTCACCCCTCCACTTT
>.|TRBJ2-5|few|TRBV7-6
CASSLVADQETQYF
TGTGCCAGCAGCTTAGTGGCGGATCAAGAGACCCAGTACTTC
>.|TRBJ2-7|.|TRBV7-2
CASSSFGGPEQYF
TGTGCCAGCAGCTCATTCGGGGGGCCCGAGCAGTACTTC
>TRBD1|TRBJ2-7|.|TRBV6-5
CASSFTGVSSYEQYF
TGTGCCAGCAGTTTCACAGGGGTAAGCTCCTACGAGCAGTACTTC
>TRBD1|TRBJ1-4|.|TRBV6-1
CASSLFRDRNEKLFF
TGTGCCAGCAGCCTTTTCCGGGACAGGAACGAAAAACTGTTTTTT
>.|TRBJ1-1|.|TRBV6-4
CASSVQVNTEAFF
TGTGCCAGCAGCGTACAGGTGAACACTGAAGCTTTCTTT
>.|TRBJ2-5|once|TRBV15
CATSRVTGIETQYF
TGTGCCACCAGCAGGGTCACAGGGATAGAGACCCAGTACTTC
>TRBD2|TRBJ2-7|.|TRBV5-1
CASSLRLAGEVGEQYF
TGCGCCAGCAGCTTGCGGCTAGCGGGGGAAGTAGGAGAGCAGTACTTC
>.|TRBJ1-2|.|TRBV9
CASSVGTFYTF
TGTGCCAGCAGCGTAGGTACTTTCTACACCTTC
>.|TRBJ2-3|.|TRBV4-1
CASSQADTQYF
TGCGCCAGCAGCCAAGCTGATACGCAGTATTTT
>.|TRBJ2-1|.|TRBV5-4
CASSSTRSSYNEQFF
TGTGCCAGCAGCTCAACTAGAAGCTCCTACAATGAGCAGTTCTTC
>.|TRBJ2-3|few|TRBV25-1
CASSAQTLSTDTQYF
TGTGCCAGCAGTGCACAAACCCTCAGCACAGATACGCAGTATTTT
>TRBD1|TRBJ1-2|once|TRBV5-7
CASSLGRTGDGYTF
TGTGCCAGCAGCTTGGGGCGGACAGGGGATGGCTACACCTTC
>.|TRBJ2-7|few|TRBV4-1
CASSPQSVATYEQYF
TGCGCCAGCAGCCCCCAGAGCGTAGCCACCTACGAGCAGTACTTC
>TRBD2|TRBJ2-1|.|TRBV5-1
CASNGGGAEDEQFF
TGCGCCAGCAATGGCGGGGGGGCCGAGGATGAGCAGTTCTTC
>TRBD2|TRBJ2-3|.|TRBV10-2
CASSEAGTSGGPDTQYF
TGCGCCAGCAGTGAAGCTGGGACTAGCGGGGGGCCAGATACGCAGTATTTT
>TRBD1|TRBJ1-4|.|TRBV2
CASSEPRDRVGKLFF
TGTGCCAGCAGTGAGCCCCGGGACAGGGTCGGAAAACTGTTTTTT
>TRBD1|TRBJ2-1|.|TRBV4-3
CASSQDRDRVYNEQFF
TGCGCCAGCAGCCAAGATAGGGACAGAGTATACAATGAGCAGTTCTTC
>TRBD2|TRBJ2-7|.|TRBV4-3
CASSPGLALEQYF
TGCGCCAGCAGCCCGGGACTAGCCCTCGAGCAGTACTTC
>TRBD2|TRBJ2-5|.|TRBV11-3
CASSLDALAGNQETQYF
TGTGCCAGCAGCTTAGACGCGCTAGCGGGGAACCAAGAGACCCAGTACTTC
>.|TRBJ2-7|.|TRBV19
CASSIDHKGSVYEQYF
TGTGCCAGTAGTATAGATCACAAAGGGAGCGTCTACGAGCAGTACTTC
>TRBD1|TRBJ1-2|once|TRBV30
CAWSVGQGAGGYTF
TGTGCCTGGAGTGTCGGACAGGGGGCCGGTGGCTACACCTTC
>.|TRBJ1-2|.|TRBV5-6
CASTQQNYGYTF
TGTGCCAGCACACAACAGAACTATGGCTACACCTTC